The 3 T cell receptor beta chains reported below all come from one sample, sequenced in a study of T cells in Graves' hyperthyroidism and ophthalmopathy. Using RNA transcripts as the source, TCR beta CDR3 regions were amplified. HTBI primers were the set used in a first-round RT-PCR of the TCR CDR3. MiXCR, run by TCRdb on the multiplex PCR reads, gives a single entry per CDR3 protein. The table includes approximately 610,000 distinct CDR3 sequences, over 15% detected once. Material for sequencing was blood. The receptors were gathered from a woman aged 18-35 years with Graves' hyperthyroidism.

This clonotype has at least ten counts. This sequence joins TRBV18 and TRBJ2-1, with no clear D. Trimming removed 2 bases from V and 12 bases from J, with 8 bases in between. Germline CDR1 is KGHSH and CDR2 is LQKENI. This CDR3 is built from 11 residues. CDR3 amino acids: CASSPAEPQFF. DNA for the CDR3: TGTGCCAGCTCACCAGCGGAGCCGCAGTTCTTC.

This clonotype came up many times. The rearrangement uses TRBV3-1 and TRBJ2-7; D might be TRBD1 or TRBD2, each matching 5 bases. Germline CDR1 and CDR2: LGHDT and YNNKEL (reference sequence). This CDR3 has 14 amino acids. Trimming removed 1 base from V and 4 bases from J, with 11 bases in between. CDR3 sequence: CASSQAQGGYEQYF. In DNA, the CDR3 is TGTGCCAGCAGCCAAGCCCAGGGCGGGTACGAGCAGTACTTC.

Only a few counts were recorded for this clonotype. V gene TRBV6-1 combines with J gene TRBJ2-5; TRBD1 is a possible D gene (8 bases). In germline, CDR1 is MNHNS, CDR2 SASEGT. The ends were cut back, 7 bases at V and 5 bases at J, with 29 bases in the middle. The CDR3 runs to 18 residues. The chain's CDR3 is CASTPETGEGTSRETQYF. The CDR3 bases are TGTGCCAGCACCCCGGAGACAGGGGAGGGGACCTCGCGGGAGACCCAGTACTTC.